This T cell receptor (beta chain) was recorded in a study of shared clonotypes between healthy human individuals. At the level of the study: Per donor, three plates held CD4 naive cells, three held CD4 memory, two held CD8 naive and one held CD8 memory.

Concerning this clone: The antigen is unknown.

Naive CD4+ cells were CD45RA-selected; the remaining cells were memory. Each replicate PCR on the sorted subsets used about 220 ng DNA (around 31,000 T cell genomes). The method was immunoSEQ multiplex PCR; TCRdb's version includes in-frame clones alone and lacks a portion of them. Among about 530,000 clones listed, less than 96% were seen once. Study-level results: Investigators expected sequencing depth to affect clonotype sharing among donors.

The clonotype comes from a woman aged 30 to 39 in good health. Sample: naive CD4+ T cells sorted from blood. The subset: CD45RA+ positively selected.

The CDR3 is CASSLSGLKLFF. The CDR3 DNA reads TGTGCCAGCAGTTTATCAGGGTTGAAACTGTTTTTT. The genes are TRBV28 and TRBJ1-4; D perhaps matches TRBD1 (5 bases). CDR1 and CDR2 (germline): MDHEN, SYDVKM. This CDR3 spans 12 amino acids. The V and J ends lost 1 base and 11 bases respectively, with 8 bases between them.